A selection of T cell receptor beta chains follows, all from one sample in a study of cytomegalovirus exposure and HLA in healthy donors. Produced via immunoSEQ multiplex PCR; TCRdb's table is partial and in-frame only. The table includes about 150,000 clones, roughly four fifths detected once. Input material: PBMCs. The receptors derive from a man aged 18 to 29 in good health and CMV-seronegative. Both conserved end residues are part of each CDR3. The D gene is left open where the match is weak. Part of the rows lack a size; the others show once, few, many or a class for expanded clones.

d_call clone_size j_call v_call cdr3_nt cdr3_aa
TRBD1 once TRBJ1-5 TRBV19 TGTGCCAGTAGTACCGACAGGGGCAATCAGCCCCAGCATTTT CASSTDRGNQPQHF
TRBD2 NA TRBJ2-1 TRBV6-1 TGTGCCAGCAGTGAGGGACTAGCGGTCTACAATGAGCAGTTCTTC CASSEGLAVYNEQFF
TRBD2 medium-sized TRBJ2-7 TRBV7-9 TGTGCCAGCAGCAAGCGGGAGCTCTACGAGCAGTACTTC CASSKRELYEQYF
TRBD2 NA TRBJ2-1 TRBV7-2 TGTGCCAGCAGCTTTGTCAGCGGGAGCGCTAGCTCCTACAATGAGCAGTTCTTC CASSFVSGSASSYNEQFF
NA NA TRBJ2-7 TRBV28 TGTGCCAGCAGCCCCCCGGGGGTCCTCTCCTACGAGCAGTACTTC CASSPPGVLSYEQYF
TRBD1 NA TRBJ1-2 TRBV7-8 TGTGCCAGCAGCTATCGGGACAGCAACTATGGCTACACCTTC CASSYRDSNYGYTF
NA NA TRBJ1-3 TRBV7-2 TGTGCCAGCAGCTTCCCTATTTACGGGGCTGGAAACACCATATATTTT CASSFPIYGAGNTIYF
TRBD1 few TRBJ2-7 TRBV7-9 TGTGCCAGCAGCTTAGAACTGGGACAGGGAGGGGCTACGGGGCAGTACTTC CASSLELGQGGATGQYF
NA NA TRBJ1-4 TRBV9 TGTGCCAGCAGCGCCGGAGAGACAACTAATGAAAAACTGTTTTTT CASSAGETTNEKLFF
NA NA TRBJ2-7 TRBV7-9 TGTTCCAGCAGCTTTGCCAGGTCGCGCGACGAGCAGTACTTC CSSSFARSRDEQYF
NA NA TRBJ2-7 TRBV20-1 TGCAGCGCGGTGATAGCTGGCGAGCAGTACTTC CSAVIAGEQYF
NA NA TRBJ2-7 TRBV13 TGTGCCAGCAGGCTAGTCCCCCACGAGCAGTACTTC CASRLVPHEQYF
NA NA TRBJ2-7 TRBV7-2 TGTGCCAGCAGCGAGTCGCCTGGAGTGCCCTACGAGCAGTACTTC CASSESPGVPYEQYF
TRBD2 NA TRBJ2-3 TRBV4-3 TGCGCCAGCAGCCAGGGACTAGCGGGAGAAGGCGATACGCAGTATTTT CASSQGLAGEGDTQYF
NA NA TRBJ1-4 TRBV18 TGTGCCAGCTCACCCGGGAATGAAAAACTGTTTTTT CASSPGNEKLFF
NA NA TRBJ1-1 TRBV5-1 TGCGCCAGCAGCTTCCAGGGTGGTGGTGGAGCTTTCTTT CASSFQGGGGAFF
TRBD1 NA TRBJ2-1 TRBV9 TGTGCCAGCAGCGCGTCGTTTGGGGACAGTGGGCCGGGCAATGAGCAGTTCTTC CASSASFGDSGPGNEQFF
TRBD2 NA TRBJ2-1 TRBV6-5 TGTGCCAGCAGTCGGACTAGCGGGAACAATGAGCAGTTCTTC CASSRTSGNNEQFF